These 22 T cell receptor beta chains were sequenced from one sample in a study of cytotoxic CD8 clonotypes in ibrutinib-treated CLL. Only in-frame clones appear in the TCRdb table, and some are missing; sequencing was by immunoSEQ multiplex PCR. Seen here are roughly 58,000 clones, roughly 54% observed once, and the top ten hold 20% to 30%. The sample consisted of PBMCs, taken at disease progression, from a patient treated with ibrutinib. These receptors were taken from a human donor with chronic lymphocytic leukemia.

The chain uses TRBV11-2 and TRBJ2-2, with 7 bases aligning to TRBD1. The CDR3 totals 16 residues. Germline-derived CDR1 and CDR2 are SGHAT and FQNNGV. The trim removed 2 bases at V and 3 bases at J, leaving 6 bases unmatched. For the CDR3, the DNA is TGTGCCAGCAGCTTAAGGGGGCAAGGTGACACCGGGGAGCTGTTTTTT. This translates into CASSLRGQGDTGELFF.

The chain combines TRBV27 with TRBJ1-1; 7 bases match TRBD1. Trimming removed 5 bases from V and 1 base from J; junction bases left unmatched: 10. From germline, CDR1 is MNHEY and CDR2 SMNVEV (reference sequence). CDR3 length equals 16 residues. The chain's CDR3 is CASSRDRALQNTEAFF. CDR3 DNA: TGTGCCAGCAGTCGCGACAGGGCGCTCCAGAACACTGAAGCTTTCTTT.

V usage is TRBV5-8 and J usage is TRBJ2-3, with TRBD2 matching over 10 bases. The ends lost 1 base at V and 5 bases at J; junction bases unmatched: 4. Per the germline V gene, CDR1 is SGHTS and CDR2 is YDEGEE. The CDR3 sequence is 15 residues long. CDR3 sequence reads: CASSLIAGGRDTQYF. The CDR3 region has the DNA TGTGCCAGCAGCTTGATAGCGGGAGGACGAGATACGCAGTATTTT.

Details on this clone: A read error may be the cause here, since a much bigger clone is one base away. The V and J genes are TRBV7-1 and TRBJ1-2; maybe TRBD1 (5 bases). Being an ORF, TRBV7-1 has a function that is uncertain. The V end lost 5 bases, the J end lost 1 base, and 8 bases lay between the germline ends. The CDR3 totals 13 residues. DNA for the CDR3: TGTGCCAGCAGCCGCGACAGTAACTATGGCTACACCTTC. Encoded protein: CASSRDSNYGYTF.

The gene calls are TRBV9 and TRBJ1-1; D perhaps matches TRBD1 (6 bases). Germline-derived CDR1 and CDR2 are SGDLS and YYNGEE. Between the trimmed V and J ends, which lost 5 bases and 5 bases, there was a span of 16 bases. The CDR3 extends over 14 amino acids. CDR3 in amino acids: CASRSGDGTTEAFF. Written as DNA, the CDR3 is TGTGCCAGCAGGTCAGGGGACGGAACTACTGAAGCTTTCTTT.

CDR3: CASRWTASTDTQYF. The CDR3 region has the DNA TGTGCCAGCAGGTGGACAGCTAGCACAGATACGCAGTATTTT. This rearrangement joins TRBV28 to TRBJ2-3; perhaps TRBD1 as D (6 bases). V was shortened by 6 bases and J by 0 bases, with 10 bases between the two germline ends. Germline assignment: CDR1 MDHEN and CDR2 SYDVKM. This CDR3 comprises 14 residues.

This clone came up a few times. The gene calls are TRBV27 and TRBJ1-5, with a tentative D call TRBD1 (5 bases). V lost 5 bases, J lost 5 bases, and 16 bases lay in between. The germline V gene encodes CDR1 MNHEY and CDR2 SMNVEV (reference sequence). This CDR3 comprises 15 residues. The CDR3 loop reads CASSTMTERDQPQHF. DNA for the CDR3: TGTGCCAGCAGTACCATGACAGAGAGGGATCAGCCCCAGCATTTT.

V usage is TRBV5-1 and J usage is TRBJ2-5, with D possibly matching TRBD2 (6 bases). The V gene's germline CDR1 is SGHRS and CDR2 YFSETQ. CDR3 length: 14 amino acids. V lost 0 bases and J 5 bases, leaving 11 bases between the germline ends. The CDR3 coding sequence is TGCGCCAGCAGCTTGGATTCTAGCGTGGAGACCCAGTACTTC. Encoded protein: CASSLDSSVETQYF.

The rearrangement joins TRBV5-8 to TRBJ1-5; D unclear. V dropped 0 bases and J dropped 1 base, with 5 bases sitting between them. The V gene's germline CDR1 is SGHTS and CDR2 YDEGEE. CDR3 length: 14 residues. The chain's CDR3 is CASSLGLSNQPQHF. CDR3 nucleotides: TGTGCCAGCAGCTTGGGCCTGAGCAATCAGCCCCAGCATTTT.

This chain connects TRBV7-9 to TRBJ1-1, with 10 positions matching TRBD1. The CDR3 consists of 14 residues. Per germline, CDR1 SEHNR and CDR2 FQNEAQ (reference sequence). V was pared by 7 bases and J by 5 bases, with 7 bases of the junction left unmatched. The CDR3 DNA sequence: TGTGCCAGCACAAGGACAGGGGGACTAACTGAAGCTTTCTTT. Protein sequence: CASTRTGGLTEAFF.

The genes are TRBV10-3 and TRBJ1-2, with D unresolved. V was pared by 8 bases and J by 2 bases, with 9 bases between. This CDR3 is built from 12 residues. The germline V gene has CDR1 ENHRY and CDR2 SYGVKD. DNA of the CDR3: TGTGCCATCGGCGGCAGGAACTATGGCTACACCTTC. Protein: CAIGGRNYGYTF.

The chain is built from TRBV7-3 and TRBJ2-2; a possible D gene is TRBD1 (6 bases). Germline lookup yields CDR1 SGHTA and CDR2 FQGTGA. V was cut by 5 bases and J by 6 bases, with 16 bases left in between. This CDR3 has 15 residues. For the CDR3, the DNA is TGTGCCAGCAGCACGGAACAGGGAGCGGCCGGGGAGCTGTTTTTT. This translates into CASSTEQGAAGELFF.

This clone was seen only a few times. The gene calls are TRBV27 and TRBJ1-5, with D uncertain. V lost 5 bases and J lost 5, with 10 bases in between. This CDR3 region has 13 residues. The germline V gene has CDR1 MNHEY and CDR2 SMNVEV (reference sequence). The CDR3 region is CASSTTPHQPQHF. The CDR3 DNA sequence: TGTGCCAGCAGTACCACGCCCCATCAGCCCCAGCATTTT.

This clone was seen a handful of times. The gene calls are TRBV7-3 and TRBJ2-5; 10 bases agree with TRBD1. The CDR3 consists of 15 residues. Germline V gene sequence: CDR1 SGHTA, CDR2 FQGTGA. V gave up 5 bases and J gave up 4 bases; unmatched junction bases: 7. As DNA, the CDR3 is TGTGCCAGCAGCCTTCAGACAGGGGGCATAGAGACCCAGTACTTC. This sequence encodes CASSLQTGGIETQYF.

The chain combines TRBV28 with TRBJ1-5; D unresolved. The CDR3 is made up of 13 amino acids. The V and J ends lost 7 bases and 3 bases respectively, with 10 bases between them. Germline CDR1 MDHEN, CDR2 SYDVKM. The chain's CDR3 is CASTTDSNQPQHF. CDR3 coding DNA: TGTGCCAGCACTACAGACTCCAATCAGCCCCAGCATTTT.

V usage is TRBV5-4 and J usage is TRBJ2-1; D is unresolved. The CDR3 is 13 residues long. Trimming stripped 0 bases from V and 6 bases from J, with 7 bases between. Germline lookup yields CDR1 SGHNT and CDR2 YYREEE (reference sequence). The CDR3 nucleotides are TGTGCCAGCAGCTTGGGGCCCTCCAATGAGCAGTTCTTC. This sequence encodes CASSLGPSNEQFF.

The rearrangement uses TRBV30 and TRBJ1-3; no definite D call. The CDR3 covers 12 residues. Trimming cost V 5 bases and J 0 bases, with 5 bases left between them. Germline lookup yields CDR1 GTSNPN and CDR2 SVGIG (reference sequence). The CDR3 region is CAWGVSGNTIYF. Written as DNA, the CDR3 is TGTGCCTGGGGGGTCTCTGGAAACACCATATATTTT.

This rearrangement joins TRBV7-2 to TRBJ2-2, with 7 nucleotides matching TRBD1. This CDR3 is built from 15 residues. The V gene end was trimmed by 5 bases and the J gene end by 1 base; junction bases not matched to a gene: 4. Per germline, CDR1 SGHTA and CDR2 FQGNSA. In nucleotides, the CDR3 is TGTGCCAGCAGCCAATGGACAGGGAACACCGGGGAGCTGTTTTTT. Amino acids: CASSQWTGNTGELFF.

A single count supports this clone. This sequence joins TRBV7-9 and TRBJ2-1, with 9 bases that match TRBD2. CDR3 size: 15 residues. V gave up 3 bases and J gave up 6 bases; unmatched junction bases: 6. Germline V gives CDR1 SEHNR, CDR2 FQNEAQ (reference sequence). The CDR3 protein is CASSFLIAGVNEQFF. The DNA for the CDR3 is TGTGCCAGCAGCTTTCTCATAGCGGGAGTCAATGAGCAGTTCTTC.

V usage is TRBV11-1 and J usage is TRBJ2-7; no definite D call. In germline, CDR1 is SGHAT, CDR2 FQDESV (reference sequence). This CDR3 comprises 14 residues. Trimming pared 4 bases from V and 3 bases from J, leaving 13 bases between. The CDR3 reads CASSSQSQIYEQYF. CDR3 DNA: TGTGCCAGCAGCTCCCAGTCACAGATCTACGAGCAGTACTTC.

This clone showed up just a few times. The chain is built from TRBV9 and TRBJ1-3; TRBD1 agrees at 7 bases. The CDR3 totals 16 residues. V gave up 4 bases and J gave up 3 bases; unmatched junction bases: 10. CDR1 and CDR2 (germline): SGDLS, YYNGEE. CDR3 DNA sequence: TGTGCCAGCAGCAACCGGGCCCAGGGGGTTGGAAACACCATATATTTT. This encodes CASSNRAQGVGNTIYF. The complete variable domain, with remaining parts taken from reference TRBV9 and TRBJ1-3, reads DSGVTQTPKHLITATGQRVTLRCSPRSGDLSVYWYQQSLDQGLQFLIQYYNGEERAKGNILERFSAQQFPDLHSELNLSSLELGDSALYFCASSNRAQGVGNTIYFGEGSWLTVV.

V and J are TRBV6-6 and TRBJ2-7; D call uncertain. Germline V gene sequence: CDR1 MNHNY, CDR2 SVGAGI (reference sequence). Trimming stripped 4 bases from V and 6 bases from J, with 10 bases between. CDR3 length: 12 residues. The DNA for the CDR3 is TGTGCCAGCAGTTTAGTCGGCGCCGAGCAGTACTTC. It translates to CASSLVGAEQYF.